The rows below give T cell receptor beta chains drawn from one sample of a study of CD8 T cells in ankylosing spondylitis. TCRdb reprocessed the 5' RACE reads with MiXCR, giving one entry per CDR3 protein. The profile covers 30,000 to 45,000 distinct CDR3 sequences, with around 10% appearing a single time and 16% taken by the ten largest. The sample was blood, either unsorted or a sorted T cell fraction (not recorded which). These receptors were collected from a male donor with ankylosing spondylitis or in good health (not recorded which). CDR3s include the opening cysteine and the closing phenylalanine or tryptophan. The D gene is left open where the match is weak. Not every row has a clone size; where given, it reads once, few, many or a size class.

abundance	d_gene	v_gene	j_gene	CDR3nt	CDR3aa
many	TRBD1	TRBV29-1	TRBJ1-1	TGCAGCGGAACAGGGGCCACTGAAGCTTTCTTT	CSGTGATEAFF
many	TRBD2	TRBV7-9	TRBJ2-7	TGTGCCAGCACCTCCGCTAGCGGGGGTTCCTACGAGCAGTACTTC	CASTSASGGSYEQYF
many	TRBD1	TRBV7-9	TRBJ2-5	TGTGCCAGCAGCTCGACAGGGGGCCTTGAGACCCAGTACTTC	CASSSTGGLETQYF
medium-sized	.	TRBV29-1	TRBJ2-1	TGCAGCGTTGGTGATGGGGGGAATGAGCAGTTCTTC	CSVGDGGNEQFF
many	.	TRBV12-3/TRBV12-4	TRBJ2-5	TGTGCCAGCACCGCAAGCCTAGAGACCCAGTACTTC	CASTASLETQYF
many	.	TRBV5-1	TRBJ1-4	TGCGCCAGCAGCTTGGATGTGATAGGGTTCCGCAAACCTCGACTGTTTTTT	CASSLDVIGFRKPRLFF
many	.	TRBV7-9	TRBJ2-3	TGTGCCAGCAGCTTAGTTAAACGGGGAATGAGCACAGATACGCAGTATTTT	CASSLVKRGMSTDTQYF
many	TRBD2	TRBV5-5	TRBJ2-5	TGTGCCAGCAGCGCGGGGGGGGCATTCCAAGAGACCCAGTACTTC	CASSAGGAFQETQYF
.	.	TRBV19	TRBJ2-1	TGTGCCAGTAGGCCAGGGTTGGATGAGCAGTTCTTC	CASRPGLDEQFF
many	.	TRBV7-9	TRBJ2-7	TGTGCCAGCAGCTTAGTTCTCGTAAAGCAGGGCGAGCAGTACTTC	CASSLVLVKQGEQYF
many	.	TRBV19	TRBJ2-2	TGTGCCAGTAATCAGGGTTACCTAAACACCGGGGAGCTGTTTTTT	CASNQGYLNTGELFF
many	.	TRBV2	TRBJ2-7	TGTGCCAGCAGTGACCAGGGCCCCTCGGACGAGCAGTACTTC	CASSDQGPSDEQYF
.	.	TRBV20-1	TRBJ1-2	TGCAGTGCTAGCAGCGGTGGTTCCTCTGGCTCCCCCTTC	CSASSGGSSGSPF
many	.	TRBV10-3	TRBJ2-5	TGTGCCATCAGTGAGGCGGAGAAGGAGACCCAGTACTTC	CAISEAEKETQYF
.	TRBD2	TRBV10-3	TRBJ2-1	TGTGCCATCAGTGAGCGACTAGCGGGAGGGCCCCTGTACAATGAGCAGTTCTTC	CAISERLAGGPLYNEQFF
many	TRBD1	TRBV20-1	TRBJ2-1	TGCAGTGCTCCCGGACAGGTAACATACAATGAGCAGTTCTTC	CSAPGQVTYNEQFF
many	TRBD1	TRBV28	TRBJ1-3	TGTGCCAGCAGACTAAGGACAGGGAAGTCTGGAAACACCATATATTTT	CASRLRTGKSGNTIYF
many	.	TRBV5-5	TRBJ1-5	TGTGCCAGCAGCTTGCTCCACAATCAGCCCCAGCATTTT	CASSLLHNQPQHF
many	.	TRBV11-2	TRBJ2-1	TGTGCCAGCAGCTTAGGAGGGATGCCCTACAATGAGCAGTTCTTC	CASSLGGMPYNEQFF
.	.	TRBV2	TRBJ2-7	TGTGCCAGCAGTGTAGGTGGGGCGGACGAGCAGTACTTC	CASSVGGADEQYF
many	TRBD2	TRBV7-2	TRBJ2-1	TGTGCCAGCAGCTTCAGCGGGAGGTCCCACAATGAGCAGTTCTTC	CASSFSGRSHNEQFF
medium-sized	TRBD2	TRBV12-3/TRBV12-4	TRBJ2-7	TGTGCCAGCAGTTTTGGTAATATAGCGGGACCGCCCTACGAGCAGTACTTC	CASSFGNIAGPPYEQYF
many	.	TRBV5-1	TRBJ2-6	TGCGCCAGCAGCTTGTCGACAGTCTCTGGGGCCAACGTCCTGACTTTC	CASSLSTVSGANVLTF
many	.	TRBV29-1	TRBJ1-2	TGCAGCGTTGAAGTAGGGTTTGGTGGCTACACCTTC	CSVEVGFGGYTF
many	TRBD2	TRBV11-2	TRBJ2-1	TGTGCCAGCAGTCTCACTAGCGGGCTCTCCTACAATGAGCAGTTCTTC	CASSLTSGLSYNEQFF
many	.	TRBV27	TRBJ2-7	TGTGCCAGCAGTCCCCCTTATGGGGAGCAGTACTTC	CASSPPYGEQYF
many	.	TRBV5-8	TRBJ1-5	TGTGCCAGCAGCTTGGGACAGGACAATCAGCCCCAGCATTTT	CASSLGQDNQPQHF
many	.	TRBV10-3	TRBJ1-3	TGTGCCATCCGGGGGACGGGAGGCCTGAGCTCTGGAAACACCATATATTTT	CAIRGTGGLSSGNTIYF
many	TRBD1	TRBV5-1	TRBJ2-7	TGCGCCAGCAGCTTGGGGGACAGCTCCTACGAGCAGTACTTC	CASSLGDSSYEQYF